This section outlines one T cell receptor (beta chain) sequence together with its context. V was pared by 0 bases and J by 7 bases, with 10 bases between. CDR3 length: 14 amino acids. Germline CDR1 and CDR2: SGDLS and YYNGEE. Repertoires were generated with immunoSEQ multiplex PCR, while TCRdb's copy carries only in-frame clones and drops some. The table includes around 160,000 clones, roughly 86% detected once. The sample belongs to a study of T cell responses to AZD1222 COVID-19 vaccine. The specimen was peripheral blood, collected on day 0 of AZD1222 vaccination. This clonotype originated in an adult in good health. The V and J genes are TRBV9 and TRBJ2-2; D is perhaps TRBD1 or TRBD2 (5 bases each). DNA for the CDR3: TGTGCCAGCAGCGTAGCTAGTGGGGGCGGGGAGCTGTTTTTT. The encoded protein is CASSVASGGGELFF. The complete variable domain, with remaining parts taken from reference TRBV9 and TRBJ2-2, reads DSGVTQTPKHLITATGQRVTLRCSPRSGDLSVYWYQQSLDQGLQFLIQYYNGEERAKGNILERFSAQQFPDLHSELNLSSLELGDSALYFCASSVASGGGELFFGEGSRLTVL.